This T cell receptor beta chain stems from a study of identical twins. Points from the study as a whole: Out-of-frame TCR alpha sharing in monozygotic twins exceeded recombination model predictions. Surplus twin overlap in beta out-of-frame sequences was less pronounced. Alpha sequences that were out-of-frame and twin-shared showed an excess of low generation probability.

A template switching step contributed a universal primer site, while unique molecular identifiers were present in the cDNA. TCRdb re-derived calls from the 5' RACE reads in MiXCR, one entry per CDR3 protein. The sample has 1.5 million to 2 million distinct CDR3 sequences; less than 40% are singletons. V lost 5 bases to trimming and J lost 6 bases; unmatched junction nucleotides: 2. The CDR3 has 13 residues. The germline CDR1 and CDR2 sequences are MNHEY and SMNVEV (reference sequence). This clonotype was seen repeatedly, ten times or more. What it recognizes is unknown. This TCR derives from a newborn girl in good health. The chain has TRBV27 and TRBJ2-1, with 9 bases fitting TRBD1. Sequenced: cord blood. CDR3 sequence: CASSHRGRNEQFF. The CDR3 nucleotides read TGTGCCAGCAGTCACAGGGGGCGCAATGAGCAGTTCTTC.